Below are 29 T cell receptor beta chains sequenced from a single sample in a study of blood T cell repertoires in COVID-19. TCRdb keeps only in-frame clones here, not all; method: immunoSEQ multiplex PCR. The table has 210,000 or so clones, roughly 80% seen once; the top ten hold roughly 5%. What was sequenced was peripheral blood. The receptors were sampled from a human donor in a cohort sampled during active COVID-19.

V and J are TRBV4-3 and TRBJ2-1; 11 bases map to TRBD2. Germline CDR1 reads LGHNA; CDR2 reads YSLEER. The V and J ends lost 0 bases and 8 bases, in that order; junction bases with no gene match: 12. The CDR3 totals 18 residues. The CDR3 region has the DNA TGCGCCAGCAGCCAAGATCTTAGCGGGAGGGCCGGTTTGGATGAGCAGTTCTTC. This gives the protein CASSQDLSGRAGLDEQFF.

This sequence joins TRBV5-1 and TRBJ2-1; 13 bases fit TRBD2. V shed 2 bases and J 8 bases; nucleotides not matched to a gene: 4. The CDR3 is made up of 15 amino acids. The V gene's germline CDR1 is SGHRS and CDR2 YFSETQ. The CDR3 loop is CASSLPGLAGHEQFF. As DNA, the CDR3 is TGCGCCAGCAGCTTACCGGGACTAGCGGGACATGAGCAGTTCTTC. Together with reference TRBV5-1 and TRBJ2-1, the CDR3 gives the full variable domain: KAGVTQTPRYLIKTRGQQVTLSCSPISGHRSVSWYQQTPGQGLQFLFEYFSETQRNKGNFPGRFSGRQFSNSRSEMNVSTLELGDSALYLCASSLPGLAGHEQFFGPGTRLTVL.

This clone was found a few times. V gene TRBV10-3 combines with J gene TRBJ2-7, with 8 bases aligning to TRBD1. This CDR3 is built from 12 residues. Trimming at V came to 10 bases and at J to 3 bases, leaving 5 bases not matched to a gene. Germline V lookup: CDR1 ENHRY, CDR2 SYGVKD. The CDR3 loop is CATRTGIYEQYF. CDR3 sequence (DNA): TGTGCCACTCGGACAGGGATCTACGAGCAGTACTTC.

This clone was found once. CDR3 amino acids: CASSGTSGRKTQYF. Written as DNA, the CDR3 is TGTGCCAGCAGTGGGACTAGCGGGAGAAAGACCCAGTACTTC. The chain links TRBV4-2 to TRBJ2-5; 14 bases match TRBD2. Germline V gene sequence: CDR1 LGHNA, CDR2 YNFKEQ. The CDR3 has 14 residues. The V and J ends lost 6 bases and 6 bases, in that order; junction bases with no gene match: 3.

This clone was observed a handful of times. The rearrangement joins TRBV13 to TRBJ1-2, with TRBD1 identical over 8 bases. V dropped 4 bases and J dropped 5; count of bases not matched to a gene: 9. CDR1 is PRHDT and CDR2 is FYEKMQ in the germline V gene (reference sequence). The CDR3 is 15 residues long. CDR3 region: CASSSGTGPLYGYTF. CDR3 in DNA: TGTGCCAGCAGCTCCGGGACAGGTCCCCTATATGGCTACACCTTC.

The rearrangement joins TRBV4-3 to TRBJ1-6; 7 bases are a match to TRBD1. Germline V gives CDR1 LGHNA, CDR2 YSLEER. V trimming: 0 bases; J trimming: 9 bases; junction bases outside the gene matches: 5. The CDR3 sequence is 15 residues long. CDR3 amino acids: CASSQDRQGGSPLHF. The CDR3 nucleotides read TGCGCCAGCAGCCAAGATCGACAGGGAGGTTCACCCCTCCACTTT.

The chain recombines TRBV28 with TRBJ1-2; 7 bases fit TRBD1. V lost 3 bases and J lost 8; bases outside the gene matches: 3. Per the germline V gene, CDR1 is MDHEN and CDR2 is SYDVKM. CDR3 length equals 12 residues. CDR3 loop: CASSFRQGGYTF. The CDR3 DNA sequence: TGTGCCAGCAGTTTCCGACAGGGCGGCTACACCTTC.

Notes on this clone: Distinct nucleotide sequences in the sample also encode this CDR3. The chain recombines TRBV7-2 with TRBJ1-3; possibly TRBD1 for D (5 bases). In germline, CDR1 is SGHTA, CDR2 FQGNSA. The V and J ends lost 5 bases and 1 base respectively, with 9 bases between them. The CDR3 sequence is 14 residues long. The CDR3 DNA reads TGTGCCAGCAGCCCGGGGGGGTCTGGAAACACCATATATTTT. It codes for CASSPGGSGNTIYF.

This chain connects TRBV7-9 to TRBJ1-6; a weak D match, TRBD1 (6 bases). The CDR3 covers 18 residues. CDR1 is SEHNR and CDR2 is FQNEAQ in the germline V gene (reference sequence). V gave up 3 bases and J gave up 3 bases, with 18 bases separating them. This CDR3 is CASSFLDQGSFYNSPLHF. Written as DNA, the CDR3 is TGTGCCAGCAGCTTCCTGGACCAGGGGTCCTTCTATAATTCACCCCTCCACTTT.

The rearrangement uses TRBV30 and TRBJ2-1; 8 bases line up with TRBD2. CDR3 size: 21 residues. Per the germline V gene, CDR1 is GTSNPN and CDR2 is SVGIG (reference sequence). Trimming took 3 bases from V and 1 from J; bases not matched to a gene: 23. The CDR3 region has the DNA TGTGCCTGGAGAAGAGCTAGGACAGCAAAGTATAGCGGGGCATCCTACAATGAGCAGTTCTTC. Protein: CAWRRARTAKYSGASYNEQFF.

The chain couples TRBV9 to TRBJ1-1; 8 positions agree with TRBD1. The CDR3 is made up of 14 amino acids. V gave up 1 base and J gave up 1 base; unmatched junction bases: 0. In germline, CDR1 is SGDLS, CDR2 YYNGEE. Written as DNA, the CDR3 is TGTGCCAGCAGCGTACAGGGGGCGAACACTGAAGCTTTCTTT. Translation: CASSVQGANTEAFF.

This chain uses TRBV18 with TRBJ1-5, with D maybe TRBD1 (6 bases). Germline CDR1 KGHSH, CDR2 LQKENI. Trimming removed 6 bases from V and 8 bases from J, with 23 bases in between. The CDR3 contains 16 residues. DNA of the CDR3: TGTGCCAGCTCGCTCGGGGCCGGGGACATCCTGGAGCCCCAGCATTTT. Residues: CASSLGAGDILEPQHF.

This clone was recorded only once. The chain uses TRBV6-2 or TRBV6-3 and TRBJ1-1; perhaps TRBD1 as D (5 bases). Germline V gene sequence: CDR1 MNHEY, CDR2 SVGEGT. Trimming stripped 5 bases from V and 0 bases from J, with 13 bases between. CDR3 size: 15 residues. The CDR3 bases are TGTGCCAGCAGTCACCATCTCAGGGTGAACACTGAAGCTTTCTTT. This translates into CASSHHLRVNTEAFF.

The chain combines TRBV6-6 with TRBJ1-2, with 8 bases that match TRBD1. J lost 4 bases, V lost 2 bases, and 9 bases had no gene match. This CDR3 comprises 16 residues. From germline, CDR1 is MNHNY and CDR2 SVGAGI (reference sequence). CDR3 nucleotide sequence: TGTGCCAGCAGTTACACAAGACAGGGGAATGTCTATGGCTACACCTTC. Protein sequence: CASSYTRQGNVYGYTF.

The V gene is TRBV19, the J gene TRBJ2-7; 13 bases fit TRBD2. The CDR3 is 18 residues long. Unmatched junction bases numbered 16, after V lost 7 bases and J lost 4 bases. Germline values: CDR1 LNHDA, CDR2 SQIVND (reference sequence). The CDR3 protein is CASTKGRRTSGSLYEQYF. DNA for the CDR3: TGTGCCAGTACCAAGGGGAGGAGGACTAGCGGGAGCTTGTACGAGCAGTACTTC.

This clone appeared many times. Other DNA sequences within the sample encode an identical CDR3. The rearrangement joins TRBV28 to TRBJ1-1; TRBD1 aligns across 11 bases. The ends lost 5 bases at V and 1 base at J; junction bases unmatched: 3. This CDR3 is built from 15 residues. Germline-derived CDR1 and CDR2 are MDHEN and SYDVKM. The CDR3 sequence is CASSPGTGGNTEAFF. DNA of the CDR3: TGTGCCAGCAGTCCGGGGACAGGGGGGAACACTGAAGCTTTCTTT.

The rearrangement links TRBV30 to TRBJ1-2; 8 bases match TRBD1. This CDR3 has 14 amino acids. The germline CDR1 and CDR2 sequences are GTSNPN and SVGIG (reference sequence). J gave up 2 bases and V 2 bases, and 4 bases lay outside the gene matches. The CDR3 here is CAWSRTGLNYGYTF. DNA for the CDR3: TGTGCCTGGAGTCGGACAGGGTTGAACTATGGCTACACCTTC. Full variable domain (missing parts from reference TRBV30 and TRBJ1-2): SQTIHQWPATLVQPVGSPLSLECTVEGTSNPNLYWYRQAAGRGLQLLFYSVGIGQISSEVPQNLSASRPQDRQFILSSKKLLLSDSGFYLCAWSRTGLNYGYTFGSGTRLTVV.

This clone has only a few counts. The identical CDR3 is also encoded by other nucleotide sequences in the sample. This chain's CDR3 is CASSLTGGAYGYTF. CDR3 DNA: TGTGCCAGCAGCTTAACTGGAGGAGCTTATGGCTACACCTTC. V usage is TRBV7-3 and J usage is TRBJ1-2; D remains unclear. V was cut by 0 bases and J by 5 bases, with 10 bases left in between. Germline V gives CDR1 SGHTA, CDR2 FQGTGA. The CDR3 extends over 14 amino acids.

The rearrangement uses TRBV6-6 and TRBJ1-1; TRBD1 is a possible D gene (5 bases). The V gene lost 0 bases and the J gene lost 8 bases, with 7 bases spanning the gap. The CDR3 contains 12 residues. Per the germline V gene, CDR1 is MNHNY and CDR2 is SVGAGI (reference sequence). The CDR3 DNA reads as TGTGCCAGCAGTTACTCTGGGGGGGAAGCTTTCTTT. Translation: CASSYSGGEAFF.

The chain couples TRBV24-1 to TRBJ2-3; 10 bases are shared with TRBD2. Trimming cost V 4 bases and J 0 bases; bases outside gene matches: 6. The length of the CDR3 is 17 residues. Germline-derived CDR1 and CDR2 are KGHDR and SFDVKD. CDR3: CATSEGGTSDSTDTQYF. In DNA, the CDR3 is TGTGCCACCAGTGAGGGGGGGACTAGCGATAGCACAGATACGCAGTATTTT.

The DNA for the CDR3 is TGTGCCAGCAGCTTAAGCGGATCCTACGAGCAGTACTTC. It is translated as CASSLSGSYEQYF. The J gene is TRBJ2-7, the V gene TRBV7-3; no firm D call. CDR1 and CDR2 (germline): SGHTA, FQGTGA. The CDR3 totals 13 residues. V lost 1 base and J lost 1, with 5 bases in between.

This clone was seen just once. The chain joins TRBV5-5 to TRBJ1-4; D uncertain. The CDR3 is made up of 17 amino acids. The germline V gene has CDR1 SGHKS and CDR2 YYEKEE (reference sequence). V lost 1 base and J lost 8, with 21 bases in between. Here the CDR3 reads CASSLSRRGGKEEKLFF. The CDR3 coding sequence is TGTGCCAGCAGCTTGTCGCGTCGGGGAGGAAAAGAGGAAAAACTGTTTTTT.

V is TRBV19 and J is TRBJ1-5; perhaps TRBD1 as D (6 bases). Germline V gene data show CDR1 as LNHDA and CDR2 as SQIVND (reference sequence). The CDR3 extends over 15 amino acids. The germline V and J ends were trimmed by 5 bases and 3 bases, with 14 bases remaining between them. CDR3 loop: CASSFQGFNNQPQHF. CDR3 sequence (DNA): TGTGCCAGTAGTTTTCAGGGGTTTAACAATCAGCCCCAGCATTTT.

The chain couples TRBV27 to TRBJ2-2; D possibly corresponds to TRBD1 (6 bases). V lost 8 bases and J 5 bases, leaving 15 bases between the germline ends. The CDR3 runs to 14 residues. Germline CDR1 reads MNHEY; CDR2 reads SMNVEV (reference sequence). CDR3 protein: CASSQGHRTGELFF. The CDR3 DNA sequence: TGTGCCAGCTCGCAGGGACACCGAACCGGGGAGCTGTTTTTT.

The rearrangement joins TRBV19 to TRBJ2-1, with D tentatively TRBD2 (5 bases). Germline values: CDR1 LNHDA, CDR2 SQIVND (reference sequence). Trimming took 2 bases from V and 4 from J, leaving 15 bases between them. The CDR3 is made up of 16 amino acids. The CDR3 nucleotides are TGTGCCAGTAGTATATTACTAGGCGGGCGATACAATGAGCAGTTCTTC. Translation: CASSILLGGRYNEQFF.

Here the CDR3 DNA reads TGTGCCAGCAGCTTGGCGTGGGGGGGTCAGCCCCAGCATTTT. This sequence encodes CASSLAWGGQPQHF. The chain carries TRBV5-6 and TRBJ1-5; D is perhaps TRBD1 (5 bases). Trimming removed 0 bases at V and 6 bases at J, with 10 bases between. The germline CDR1 and CDR2 sequences are SGHDT and YYEEEE. The CDR3 spans 14 residues.

The V gene is TRBV7-2, the J gene TRBJ2-7; TRBD2 might be the D (5 bases). This CDR3 has 14 residues. Germline lookup yields CDR1 SGHTA and CDR2 FQGNSA. The V end lost 7 bases, the J end lost 2 bases, and 15 bases lay between the germline ends. The CDR3, as DNA: TGTGCCAGCACCCCTCGCCAGCGGCCCTACGAGCAGTACTTC. This encodes CASTPRQRPYEQYF.

This clone came up a few times. The sample holds other DNA sequences that translate to the same CDR3. The V gene is TRBV5-1, the J gene TRBJ1-1, with a possible D match to TRBD1 (6 bases). CDR3 length equals 14 residues. CDR1 and CDR2 (germline): SGHRS, YFSETQ. Trimming removed 2 bases at V and 2 bases at J, with 10 bases between. The CDR3: CASSLRGGNTEAFF. CDR3 bases: TGCGCCAGCAGCTTAAGGGGGGGAAACACTGAAGCTTTCTTT. The full variable domain, in which reference TRBV5-1 and TRBJ1-1 provide the parts outside the CDR3, is KAGVTQTPRYLIKTRGQQVTLSCSPISGHRSVSWYQQTPGQGLQFLFEYFSETQRNKGNFPGRFSGRQFSNSRSEMNVSTLELGDSALYLCASSLRGGNTEAFFGQGTRLTVV.

This chain joins TRBV11-3 and TRBJ1-1, with D possibly being TRBD1 (5 bases). The CDR3 runs 15 residues. CDR1 and CDR2 from the germline V gene are SGHNT and YENEEA. Trimming removed 0 bases at V and 3 bases at J, with 11 bases between. CDR3 coding DNA: TGTGCCAGCAGCTTAGAACAAGGGGAGGACACTGAAGCTTTCTTT. This codes for CASSLEQGEDTEAFF.